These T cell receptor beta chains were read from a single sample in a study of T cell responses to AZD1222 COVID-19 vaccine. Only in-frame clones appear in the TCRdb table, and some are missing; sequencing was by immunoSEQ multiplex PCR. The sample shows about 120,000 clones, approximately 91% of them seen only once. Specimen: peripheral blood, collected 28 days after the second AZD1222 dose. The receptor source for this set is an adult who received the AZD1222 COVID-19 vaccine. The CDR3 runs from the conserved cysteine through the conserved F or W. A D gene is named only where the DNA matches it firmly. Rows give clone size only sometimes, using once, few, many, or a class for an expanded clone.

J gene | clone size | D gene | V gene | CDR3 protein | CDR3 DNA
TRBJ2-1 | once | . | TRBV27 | CASSLRGSLTGYNEQFF | TGTGCCAGCAGTTTAAGGGGGTCGTTAACGGGGTACAATGAGCAGTTCTTC
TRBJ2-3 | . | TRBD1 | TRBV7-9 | CASSPPWGRGRDTQYF | TGTGCCAGCAGCCCTCCTTGGGGCAGGGGGAGAGATACGCAGTATTTT
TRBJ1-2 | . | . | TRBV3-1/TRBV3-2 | CASSQDRNFGQNYGYTF | TGTGCCAGCAGCCAAGATAGAAACTTTGGGCAGAACTATGGCTACACCTTC
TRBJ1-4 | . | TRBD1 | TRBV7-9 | CASSLKRGQGEKLFF | TGTGCCAGCAGCTTAAAAAGGGGGCAAGGAGAAAAACTGTTTTTT
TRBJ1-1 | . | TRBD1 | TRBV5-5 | CASRYQGAVNTEAFF | TGTGCCAGCAGGTATCAGGGGGCAGTGAACACTGAAGCTTTCTTT
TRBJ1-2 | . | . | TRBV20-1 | CSANPTYGYTF | TGCAGTGCTAATCCTACCTATGGCTACACCTTC
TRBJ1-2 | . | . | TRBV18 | CASSPFGQRNYGYTF | TGTGCCAGCTCCCCCTTTGGACAGCGGAACTATGGCTACACCTTC
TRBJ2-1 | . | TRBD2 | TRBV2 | CASSPLAAGGLHNEQFF | TGTGCCAGCAGTCCACTAGCTGCGGGAGGGCTCCACAATGAGCAGTTCTTC
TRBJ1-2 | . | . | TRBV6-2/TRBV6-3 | CASSRTGYGYTF | TGTGCCAGCAGTCGGACGGGCTATGGCTACACCTTC
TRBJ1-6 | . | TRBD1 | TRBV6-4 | CASSDGTGGSPLHF | TGTGCCAGCAGTGACGGGACAGGGGGATCACCCCTCCACTTT
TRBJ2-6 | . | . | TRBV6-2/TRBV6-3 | CASIPQGANVLTF | TGTGCCAGCATCCCTCAGGGGGCCAACGTCCTGACTTTC
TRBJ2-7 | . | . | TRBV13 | CASSFQTGGEQYF | TGTGCCAGCAGCTTTCAGACCGGGGGCGAGCAGTACTTC
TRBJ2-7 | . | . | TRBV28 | CASSLGGSSYEQYF | TGTGCCAGCAGTTTAGGTGGGAGCTCCTACGAGCAGTACTTC
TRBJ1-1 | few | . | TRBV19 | CAAGGGWTEAFF | TGTGCGGCGGGCGGAGGTTGGACTGAAGCTTTCTTT
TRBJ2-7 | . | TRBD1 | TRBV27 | CASSFQYPGQGVAYEQYF | TGTGCCAGCAGTTTCCAATATCCGGGACAGGGAGTAGCCTACGAGCAGTACTTC
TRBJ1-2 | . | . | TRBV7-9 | CASSRDSNYGYTF | TGTGCCAGCAGCCGAGACTCTAACTATGGCTACACCTTC
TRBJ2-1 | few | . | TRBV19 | CASSVRQVRYNEQFF | TGTGCCAGTAGTGTACGACAGGTTCGGTACAATGAGCAGTTCTTC
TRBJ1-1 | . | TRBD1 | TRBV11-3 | CASSRTGGYTEAFF | TGTGCCAGCAGCCGAACAGGGGGCTACACTGAAGCTTTCTTT
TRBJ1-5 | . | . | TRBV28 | CASSLVGQYDQPQHF | TGTGCCAGCAGTTTAGTAGGACAGTATGATCAGCCCCAGCATTTT
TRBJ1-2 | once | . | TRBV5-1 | CASSLGGIRGYTF | TGCGCCAGCAGCTTGGGGGGGATACGTGGCTACACCTTC
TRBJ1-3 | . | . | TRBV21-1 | CASIQGSGNTIYF | TGTGCCAGCATTCAGGGATCTGGAAACACCATATATTTT
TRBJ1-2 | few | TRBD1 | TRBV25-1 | CASGWTGDGYTF | TGTGCCAGCGGGTGGACAGGAGATGGCTACACCTTC
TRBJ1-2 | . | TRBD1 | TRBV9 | CASSAKQGAEGYTF | TGTGCCAGCAGCGCAAAACAGGGGGCAGAGGGCTACACCTTC
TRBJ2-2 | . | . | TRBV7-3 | CASSPGSNTGELFF | TGTGCCAGCAGCCCTGGATCTAACACCGGGGAGCTGTTTTTT
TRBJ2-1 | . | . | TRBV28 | CASSRFSSYNEQFF | TGTGCCAGCAGCCGATTTAGCTCCTACAATGAGCAGTTCTTC
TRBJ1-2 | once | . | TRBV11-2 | CASSLESSSNYGYTF | TGTGCCAGCAGCTTAGAATCCAGCTCGAACTATGGCTACACCTTC
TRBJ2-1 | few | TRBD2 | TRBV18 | CASSPASGRANEQFF | TGTGCCAGCTCACCAGCCAGCGGGAGGGCCAATGAGCAGTTCTTC
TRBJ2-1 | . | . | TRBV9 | CASSVEGRGRDYNEQFF | TGTGCCAGCAGCGTAGAGGGGCGGGGCCGGGACTACAATGAGCAGTTCTTC
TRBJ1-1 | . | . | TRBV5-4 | CASIPGGRDTEAFF | TGTGCCAGCATCCCGGGGGGCAGGGACACTGAAGCTTTCTTT
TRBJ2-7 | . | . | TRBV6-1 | CASSYGQFNF | TGTGCCAGCAGTTATGGCCAGTTCAACTTC
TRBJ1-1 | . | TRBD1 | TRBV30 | CAWSVQGDWTEAFF | TGTGCCTGGAGTGTACAGGGGGACTGGACTGAAGCTTTCTTT
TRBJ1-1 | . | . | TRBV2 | CASSLGTNTEAFF | TGTGCCAGCAGTCTGGGTACGAACACTGAAGCTTTCTTT
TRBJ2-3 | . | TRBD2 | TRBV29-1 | CSVASGSLDTQYF | TGCAGCGTTGCTAGCGGGAGTCTGGATACGCAGTATTTT
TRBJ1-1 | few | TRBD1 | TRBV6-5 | CASSYSGTGLAEAFF | TGTGCCAGCAGTTACTCAGGGACAGGGTTGGCTGAAGCTTTCTTT
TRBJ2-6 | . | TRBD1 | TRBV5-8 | CASSLTGEAGANVLTF | TGTGCCAGCAGCCTTACAGGGGAAGCTGGGGCCAACGTCCTGACTTTC
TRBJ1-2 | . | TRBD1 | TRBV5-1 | CASSPPRERQGRLGYTF | TGCGCCAGCAGCCCCCCCCGCGAGAGACAGGGACGTTTGGGCTACACCTTC
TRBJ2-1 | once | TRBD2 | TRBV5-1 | CASSLEPSGRAFF | TGCGCCAGCAGCTTGGAACCTAGCGGGAGGGCTTTCTTC
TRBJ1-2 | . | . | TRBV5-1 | CASSLVGQLGGGYTF | TGCGCCAGCAGCTTGGTTGGACAGCTGGGGGGTGGCTACACCTTC
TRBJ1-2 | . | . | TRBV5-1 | CASSPRGQGLDLSGYTF | TGCGCCAGCAGCCCCCGCGGGCAGGGTTTGGATCTGTCTGGCTACACCTTC
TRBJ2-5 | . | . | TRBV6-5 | CASSYASQETQYF | TGTGCCAGCAGTTACGCCTCCCAAGAGACCCAGTACTTC
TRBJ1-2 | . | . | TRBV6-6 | CASSTGLLYGYTF | TGTGCCAGCAGTACAGGGCTTCTCTATGGCTACACCTTC
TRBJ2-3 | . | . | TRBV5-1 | CASSFGSRADTQYF | TGCGCCAGCAGCTTTGGGAGTAGGGCAGATACGCAGTATTTT
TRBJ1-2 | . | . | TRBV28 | CASSFAGPLYF | TGTGCCAGCAGTTTCGCCGGCCCCTTGTACTTC
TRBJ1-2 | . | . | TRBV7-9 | CASSLTGFVGIYGYTF | TGTGCCAGCAGCTTAACCGGGTTCGTCGGGATATATGGCTACACCTTC
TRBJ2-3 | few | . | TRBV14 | CASSRFATDTQYF | TGTGCCAGCAGCCGGTTTGCCACAGATACGCAGTATTTT
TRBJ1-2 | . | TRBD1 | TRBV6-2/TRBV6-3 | CASSYSYRKDRDANYGYTF | TGTGCCAGCAGTTACTCCTACAGAAAAGACAGGGATGCTAACTATGGCTACACCTTC
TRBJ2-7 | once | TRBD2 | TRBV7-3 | CASSPGLGYEQYF | TGTGCCAGCAGCCCTGGACTAGGGTACGAGCAGTACTTC
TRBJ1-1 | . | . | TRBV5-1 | CASSFRYMNTEAFF | TGCGCCAGCAGCTTCAGATACATGAACACTGAAGCTTTCTTT
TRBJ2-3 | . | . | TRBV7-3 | CASSPGLWRDTQYF | TGTGCCAGCAGCCCGGGACTGTGGAGAGATACGCAGTATTTT
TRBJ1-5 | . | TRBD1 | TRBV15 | CATATGEPDQPQHF | TGTGCCACAGCGACAGGGGAACCCGATCAGCCCCAGCATTTT
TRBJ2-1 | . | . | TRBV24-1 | CATSGGLRPWQSRVEGEYNEQFF | TGTGCCACCAGTGGGGGGTTGCGGCCGTGGCAATCCCGAGTCGAGGGTGAATACAATGAGCAGTTCTTC
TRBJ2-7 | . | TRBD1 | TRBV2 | CAGRDRGDEQYF | TGTGCCGGCCGGGACAGGGGGGACGAGCAGTACTTC
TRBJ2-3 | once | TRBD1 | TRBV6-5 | CASSYLQGGVTDTQYF | TGTGCCAGCAGTTACTTACAGGGGGGAGTAACAGATACGCAGTATTTT
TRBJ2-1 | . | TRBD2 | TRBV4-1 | CASSQAASGASYNEQFF | TGCGCCAGCAGCCAAGCTGCTAGCGGGGCCTCCTACAATGAGCAGTTCTTC